This TCR beta chain was recorded in a study of OX40 agonist ivuxolimab in advanced cancers. TCRdb's copy holds only in-frame clones and misses some; the assay was immunoSEQ multiplex PCR. Among 60,000 to 80,000 clones listed, around 80% were seen once. The CDR3 extends over 15 amino acids. V was shortened by 4 bases and J by 0 bases, with 10 bases between the two germline ends. Germline CDR1 and CDR2: LGHNA and YSLEER. Sequencing used CD4+ or CD8+ T cells sorted from blood, obtained in a trial of the OX40 agonist ivuxolimab. The source of this sequence is an adult with an advanced solid tumor such as melanoma, head and neck, liver or kidney cancer. The chain links TRBV4-3 to TRBJ1-3; a weak D match, TRBD1 (5 bases). The CDR3 nucleotides read TGCGCCAGCAGCCCGGGGGTTAGCTCTGGAAACACCATATATTTT. Its translation is CASSPGVSSGNTIYF.